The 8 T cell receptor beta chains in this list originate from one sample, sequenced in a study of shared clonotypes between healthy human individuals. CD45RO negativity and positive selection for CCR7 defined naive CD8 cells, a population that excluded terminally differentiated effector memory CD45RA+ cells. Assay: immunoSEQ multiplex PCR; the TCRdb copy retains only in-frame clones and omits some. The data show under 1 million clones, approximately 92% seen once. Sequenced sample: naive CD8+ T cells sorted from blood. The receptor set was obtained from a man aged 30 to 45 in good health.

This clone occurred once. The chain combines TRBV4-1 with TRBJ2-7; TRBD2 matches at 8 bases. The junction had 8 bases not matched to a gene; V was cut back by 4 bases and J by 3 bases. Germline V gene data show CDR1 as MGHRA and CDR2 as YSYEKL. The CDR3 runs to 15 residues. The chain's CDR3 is CASSLGGGQIYEQYF. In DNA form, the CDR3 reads TGCGCCAGCAGCCTCGGGGGGGGGCAAATCTACGAGCAGTACTTC.

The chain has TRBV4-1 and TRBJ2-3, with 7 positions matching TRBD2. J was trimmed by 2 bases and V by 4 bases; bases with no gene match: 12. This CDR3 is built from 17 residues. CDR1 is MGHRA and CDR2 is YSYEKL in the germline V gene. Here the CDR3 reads CASSREEPSGYTDTQYF. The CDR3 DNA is TGCGCCAGCAGCCGAGAAGAGCCTAGCGGATACACAGATACGCAGTATTTT.

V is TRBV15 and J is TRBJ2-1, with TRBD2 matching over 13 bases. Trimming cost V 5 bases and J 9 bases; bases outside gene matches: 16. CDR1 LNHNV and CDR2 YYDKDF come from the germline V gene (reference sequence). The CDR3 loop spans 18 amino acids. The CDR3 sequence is CATSPDRMTSGRLGEQFF. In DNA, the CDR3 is TGTGCCACCAGCCCAGATCGTATGACTAGCGGGAGGTTGGGTGAGCAGTTCTTC.

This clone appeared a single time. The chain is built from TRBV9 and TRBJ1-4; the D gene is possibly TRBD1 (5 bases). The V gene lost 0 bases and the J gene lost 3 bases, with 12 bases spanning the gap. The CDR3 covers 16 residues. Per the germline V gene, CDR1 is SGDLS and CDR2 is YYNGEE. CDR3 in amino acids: CASSVGGSAANEKLFF. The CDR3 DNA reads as TGTGCCAGCAGCGTAGGGGGCTCGGCGGCTAATGAAAAACTGTTTTTT.

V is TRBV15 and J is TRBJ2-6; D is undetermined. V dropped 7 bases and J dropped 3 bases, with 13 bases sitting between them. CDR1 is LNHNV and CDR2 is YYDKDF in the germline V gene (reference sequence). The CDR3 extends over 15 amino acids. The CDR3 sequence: CATNDGLVGANVLTF. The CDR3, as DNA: TGTGCCACCAATGACGGCTTAGTTGGGGCCAACGTCCTGACTTTC.

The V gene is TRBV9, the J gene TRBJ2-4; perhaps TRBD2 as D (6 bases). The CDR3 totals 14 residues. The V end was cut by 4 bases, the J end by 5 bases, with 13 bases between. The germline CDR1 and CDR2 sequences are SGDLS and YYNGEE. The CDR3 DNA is TGTGCCAGCAGCCCCACGTGGGGGGAAAACATTCAGTACTTC. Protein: CASSPTWGENIQYF.

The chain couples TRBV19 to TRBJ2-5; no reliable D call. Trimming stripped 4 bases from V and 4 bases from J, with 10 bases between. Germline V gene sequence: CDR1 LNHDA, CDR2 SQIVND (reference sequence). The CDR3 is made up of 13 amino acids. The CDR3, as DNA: TGTGCCAGTAGTAGGAACCCCTCAGAGACCCAGTACTTC. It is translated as CASSRNPSETQYF.

The CDR3 nucleotides are TGTGCCAGCAGTCTCCTGGACGCAGATACGCAGTATTTT. It translates to CASSLLDADTQYF. The rearrangement links TRBV27 to TRBJ2-3; no clear D. This CDR3 comprises 13 residues. Trimming removed 5 bases from V and 4 bases from J, with 10 bases in between. Looked up from germline, CDR1 is MNHEY and CDR2 is SMNVEV (reference sequence).